The rows below give T cell receptor beta chains drawn from one sample of a study of human T cells and chemical hapten exposure. Via MiXCR, TCRdb re-called the RACE reads, giving one row per CDR3 protein. Of approximately 340,000 distinct CDR3 sequences listed, approximately 6.3% are singletons. Specimen: whole blood, collected in connection with sensitization to the hapten diphenylcyclopropenone (DPC). The receptors originated from a woman under 30 with alopecia areata. Some clones in this sample may be carry-over from other donors' samples. CDR3s include the opening cysteine and the closing phenylalanine or tryptophan. The D gene is left open where the match is weak. Some rows have no size entry. The others give once, few or many, or a class for an expanded clone.

d_gene | j_gene | v_gene | abundance | CDR3nt | CDR3aa
NA | TRBJ1-2 | TRBV6-6 | few | TGTGCCAGCAGTTACCGGGACTTGGACTATGGCTACACCTTC | CASSYRDLDYGYTF
NA | TRBJ1-5 | TRBV7-2 | many | TGTGCCAGCAGCTTAGAACATCAGCCCCAGCATTTT | CASSLEHQPQHF
NA | TRBJ1-1 | TRBV3-1 | many | TGTGCCAGCAGCAACGATGGGGGGGCTTCTGAAGCTTTCTTT | CASSNDGGASEAFF
NA | TRBJ2-2 | TRBV28 | NA | TGTGCCAGCTTTCGTGGGGGGCAAACCGGGGAGCTGTTTTTT | CASFRGGQTGELFF
TRBD1 | TRBJ1-6 | TRBV4-3 | NA | TGCGCCAGCAGCCTGGGACAGGGGGACAGGGCACCCCTCCACTTT | CASSLGQGDRAPLHF
NA | TRBJ2-2 | TRBV7-9 | many | TGTGCCAGCAGCTTAAAAGGGCGGGCGAACACCGGGGAGCTGTTTTTT | CASSLKGRANTGELFF
NA | TRBJ2-7 | TRBV18 | NA | TGTGCCAGCTCACCACGATTTAGTGCAGCCGACTACGAGCAGTACTTC | CASSPRFSAADYEQYF
TRBD1 | TRBJ1-5 | TRBV5-1 | many | TGCGCCAGCAGCTTACAGGGGGGACAGCCCCAGCATTTT | CASSLQGGQPQHF
NA | TRBJ2-3 | TRBV20-1 | few | TGCAGTGCTAGCCAGGCGGCAAGGGTCGTAGATACGCAGTATTTT | CSASQAARVVDTQYF
TRBD1 | TRBJ1-2 | TRBV12-3/TRBV12-4 | NA | TGTGCCAGCAGTAGGACAGGGGGCGCGAACTATGGCTACACCTTC | CASSRTGGANYGYTF
NA | TRBJ1-2 | TRBV7-9 | few | TGTGCCAGCAGCTTAACCCCCAATGGGCGAAAGGGCTATGGCTACACCTTC | CASSLTPNGRKGYGYTF
TRBD2 | TRBJ2-3 | TRBV15 | many | TGTGCCACCAGCAGAGAGCGGGGGGGAGGAACAGATACGCAGTATTTT | CATSRERGGGTDTQYF